This T cell receptor beta chain was observed in a study of identical twins. Only a few counts were recorded for this clonotype. Its cognate antigen is unknown. Broader study findings: The abundant beta clonotypes from cord blood had fewer insertions, and memory repertoires had none of this.

Trimming pared 0 bases from V and 5 bases from J, leaving 9 bases between. Germline assignment: CDR1 KGHDR and CDR2 SFDVKD. The CDR3 sequence is 14 residues long. TCRdb re-analysed the 5' RACE reads in MiXCR, keeping a single row per CDR3 protein. Here the sample spans 1,800,000 or so distinct CDR3 sequences, less than 40% being singletons. The V gene is TRBV24-1, the J gene TRBJ2-5, with D hard to call. The sequenced sample consisted of cord blood. This TCR was sampled from a newborn girl in good health. CDR3 nucleotide sequence: TGTGCCACCAGTGATTTGCCCGGGCGGGAGACCCAGTACTTC. This gives the protein CATSDLPGRETQYF.